One T cell receptor beta chain is described in this entry. Its cognate antigen is unknown. TCRdb re-called the 5' RACE reads; one entry per CDR3 protein, DNA not given. This repertoire includes 300,000 to 450,000 distinct CDR3 sequences. The data were obtained in a study of T cells expressing NK-cell markers. Findings of the study overall: Unclear, still, was the HCMV specificity of the expanded NKG2C+ T cell clones.

This CDR3 comprises 13 residues. The sample comprised blood T cells: a sorted CD56 or NKG2C T cell subset, CD4+ or CD8+ T cells, or bulk PBMC T cells (not recorded which). The genes are TRBV12-3 or TRBV12-4 and TRBJ2-2; TCRdb's assignment of TRBD2 cannot be checked, as there is no DNA. The clonotype originates from a man aged 18-70 years in good health. The CDR3 sequence is CASREGGAGELFF.